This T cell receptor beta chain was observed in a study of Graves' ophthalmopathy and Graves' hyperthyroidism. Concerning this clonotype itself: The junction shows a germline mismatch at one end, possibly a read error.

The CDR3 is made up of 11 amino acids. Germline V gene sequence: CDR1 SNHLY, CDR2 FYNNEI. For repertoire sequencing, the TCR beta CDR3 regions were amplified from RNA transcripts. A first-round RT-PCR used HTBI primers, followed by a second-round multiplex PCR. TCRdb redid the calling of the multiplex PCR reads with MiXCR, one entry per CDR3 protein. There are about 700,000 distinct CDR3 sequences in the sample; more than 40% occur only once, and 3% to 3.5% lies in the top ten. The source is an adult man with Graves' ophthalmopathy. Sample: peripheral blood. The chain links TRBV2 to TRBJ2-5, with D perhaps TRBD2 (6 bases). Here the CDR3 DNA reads TGTGCTAGCATCGCCGGGGGGACCCAGTACTTC. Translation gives CASIAGGTQYF.